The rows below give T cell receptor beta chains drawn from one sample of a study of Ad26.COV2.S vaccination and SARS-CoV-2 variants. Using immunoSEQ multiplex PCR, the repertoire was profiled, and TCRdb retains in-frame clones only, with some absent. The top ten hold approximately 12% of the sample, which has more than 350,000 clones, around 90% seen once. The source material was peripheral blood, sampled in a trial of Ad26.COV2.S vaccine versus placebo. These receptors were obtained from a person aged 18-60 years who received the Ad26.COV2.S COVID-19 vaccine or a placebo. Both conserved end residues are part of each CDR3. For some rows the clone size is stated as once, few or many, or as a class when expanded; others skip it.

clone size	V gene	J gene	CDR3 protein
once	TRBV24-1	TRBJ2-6	CATSDTSGGVGANVLTF
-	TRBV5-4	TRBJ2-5	CASSLLATQETQYF
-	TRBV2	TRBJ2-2	CASRAAGTGELFF
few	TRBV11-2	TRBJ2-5	CASSLVGETQYF
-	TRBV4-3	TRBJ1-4	CASSQEVSRATNEKLFF
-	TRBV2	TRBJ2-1	CASCLAGAVNEQFF
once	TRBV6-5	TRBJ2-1	CASSPWAGGPSEQFF
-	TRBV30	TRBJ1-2	CAWNLGQGAFGYTF
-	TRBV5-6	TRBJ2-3	CASSLVRASTDTQYF
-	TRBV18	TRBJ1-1	CASSDFSPEAFF
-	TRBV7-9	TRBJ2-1	CASSGDLPYNEQFF
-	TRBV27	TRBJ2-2	CASSLSRLAGELFF
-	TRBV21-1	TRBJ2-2	CASSKETRTGELFF
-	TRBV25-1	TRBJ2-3	CASPPGPDTQYF
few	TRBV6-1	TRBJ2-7	CASSEAPTGSYEQYF
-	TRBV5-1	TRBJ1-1	CASSLDGGGTEAFF
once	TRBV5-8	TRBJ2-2	CASREGFFANTGELFF
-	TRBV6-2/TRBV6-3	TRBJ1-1	CASSYETGGATEAFF
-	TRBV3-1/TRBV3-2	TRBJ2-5	CASSQDGGEETQYF
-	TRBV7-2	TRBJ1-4	CASSSHRGPGEELFF
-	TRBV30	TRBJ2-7	CAWGPSRDYEQYF
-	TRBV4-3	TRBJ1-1	CASSQEGLNTEAFF
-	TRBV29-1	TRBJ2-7	CSVDLTRQGAREQYF
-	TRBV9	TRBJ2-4	CASSVDKNIQYF
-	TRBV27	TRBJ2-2	CASSFYAGELFF
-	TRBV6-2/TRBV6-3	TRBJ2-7	CASSPSHTSSYEQYF
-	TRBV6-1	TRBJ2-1	CASSETITYNEQFF
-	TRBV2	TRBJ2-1	CASSDLEIASANEQFF
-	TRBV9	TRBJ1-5	CASSGMGQSPQHF
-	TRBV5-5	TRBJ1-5	CASSLYPGINQPQHF
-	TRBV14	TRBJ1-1	CASSIGNTEAFF
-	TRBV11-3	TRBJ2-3	CASSFLGDTQYF
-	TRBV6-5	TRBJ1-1	CASSYSHPPEAFF
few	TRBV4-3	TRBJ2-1	CASSQGFYNEQFF
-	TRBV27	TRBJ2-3	CASSLPTASEWGTDTQYF
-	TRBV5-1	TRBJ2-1	CASSLEGSSYNEQFF